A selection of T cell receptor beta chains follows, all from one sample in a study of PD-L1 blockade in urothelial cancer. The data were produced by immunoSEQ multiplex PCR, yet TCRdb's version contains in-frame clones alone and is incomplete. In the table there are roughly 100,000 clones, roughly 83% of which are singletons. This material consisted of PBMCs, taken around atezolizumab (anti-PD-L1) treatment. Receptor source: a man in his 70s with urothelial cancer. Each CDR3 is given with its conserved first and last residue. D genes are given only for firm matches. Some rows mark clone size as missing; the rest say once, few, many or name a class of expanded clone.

DNA: TGCGCCAGCAGCCAAGGGGGGACTCGACCATCAGGTCGGCACACCGGGGAGCTGTTTTTT
CDR3: CASSQGGTRPSGRHTGELFF
size: .
V: TRBV4-1
length: 20
J: TRBJ2-2
D: .

DNA: TGCGCCAGCAGCCAAGTGAGGGGGAACAATCAGCCCCAGCATTTT
CDR3: CASSQVRGNNQPQHF
size: .
V: TRBV4-1
length: 15
J: TRBJ1-5
D: .

DNA: TGTGCCAGCAGCAAGAACGCGGGAGCGTCCTACAATGAGCAGTTCTTC
CDR3: CASSKNAGASYNEQFF
size: .
V: TRBV7-8
length: 16
J: TRBJ2-1
D: TRBD2

DNA: TGCGCCAGCAGCCAAGATAAGGGAGAGCACACTGAAGCTTTCTTT
CDR3: CASSQDKGEHTEAFF
size: .
V: TRBV4-3
length: 15
J: TRBJ1-1
D: .

DNA: TGTGCCAGTAGTACGCACGGGACTAGCGGGGGGGGGACCCAGTACTTC
CDR3: CASSTHGTSGGGTQYF
size: .
V: TRBV19
length: 16
J: TRBJ2-5
D: TRBD2

DNA: TGTGCCAGCAGTTGGCTGGGGGCGGACAATGAGCAATTCTTC
CDR3: CASSWLGADNEQFF
size: .
V: TRBV27
length: 14
J: TRBJ2-1
D: .

DNA: TGTGCCAGCAGACCCAGCGGGAGTATCGGGGATACGCAGTATTTT
CDR3: CASRPSGSIGDTQYF
size: .
V: TRBV6-5
length: 15
J: TRBJ2-3
D: TRBD2

DNA: TGTGCCAGCACCCAAGGGTGGAGGGCGTACAATGAGCAGTTCTTC
CDR3: CASTQGWRAYNEQFF
size: .
V: TRBV5-8
length: 15
J: TRBJ2-1
D: .

DNA: TGTGCCAGCAGTTACCCTGCCGACAGCTCCTACGAGCAGTACTTC
CDR3: CASSYPADSSYEQYF
size: .
V: TRBV6-6
length: 15
J: TRBJ2-7
D: .

DNA: TGTGCCAGCAGCTTGGCTGGGACATACTACGAGCAGTACTTC
CDR3: CASSLAGTYYEQYF
size: few
V: TRBV5-4
length: 14
J: TRBJ2-7
D: .

DNA: TGTGCCAGTAGCTCGGCGGGGGGGAGCTCCTACGAGCAGTACTTC
CDR3: CASSSAGGSSYEQYF
size: .
V: TRBV19
length: 15
J: TRBJ2-7
D: TRBD2

DNA: TGTGCCAGCAGCCTGGGACAGAATAACTATGGCTACACCTTC
CDR3: CASSLGQNNYGYTF
size: .
V: TRBV7-2
length: 14
J: TRBJ1-2
D: TRBD1

DNA: TGTGCCTGGAGTGCACTAGATTACAGCACAGATACGCAGTATTTT
CDR3: CAWSALDYSTDTQYF
size: .
V: TRBV30
length: 15
J: TRBJ2-3
D: .

DNA: TGTGCCAGCAGCGGGAGGGACGCAACTAATGAAAAACTGTTTTTT
CDR3: CASSGRDATNEKLFF
size: .
V: TRBV9
length: 15
J: TRBJ1-4
D: .

DNA: TGTGCCAGCAGCTTGACAGGGGGCCGGGAGCAGTACTTC
CDR3: CASSLTGGREQYF
size: .
V: TRBV7-3
length: 13
J: TRBJ2-7
D: TRBD1

DNA: TGTGCCAGCAACCTCCCCGGGGAAGAGACCCAGTACTTC
CDR3: CASNLPGEETQYF
size: .
V: TRBV25-1
length: 13
J: TRBJ2-5
D: .

DNA: TGTGCCAGCAGCTACGCACAGGGGGCATTGAATGGCTACACCTTC
CDR3: CASSYAQGALNGYTF
size: .
V: TRBV11-1
length: 15
J: TRBJ1-2
D: TRBD1

DNA: TGTGCCAGCAGTGTATCGGTTGACTCCTACGAGCAGTACTTC
CDR3: CASSVSVDSYEQYF
size: .
V: TRBV6-4
length: 14
J: TRBJ2-7
D: .

DNA: TGTGCCATCAGTGAGCAGGAAGGCTATGGCTACACCTTC
CDR3: CAISEQEGYGYTF
size: .
V: TRBV10-3
length: 13
J: TRBJ1-2
D: .

DNA: TGTGCCAGCTCGCCCGAGACAGGGGACCGGGGCTACACCTTC
CDR3: CASSPETGDRGYTF
size: few
V: TRBV18
length: 14
J: TRBJ1-2
D: TRBD1

DNA: TGTGCCAGCGGAACAGGGGGCCTGGGGGAGACCCAGTACTTC
CDR3: CASGTGGLGETQYF
size: .
V: TRBV2
length: 14
J: TRBJ2-5
D: TRBD1

DNA: TGTGCCAGCAGTTTGGGACAGGTCTACAATGAGCAGTTCTTC
CDR3: CASSLGQVYNEQFF
size: few
V: TRBV2
length: 14
J: TRBJ2-1
D: TRBD1

DNA: TGTGCCAGCAGCCCATTAGCGCTAATCAGTGTACCGGATACGCAGTATTTT
CDR3: CASSPLALISVPDTQYF
size: .
V: TRBV11-3
length: 17
J: TRBJ2-3
D: .

DNA: TGTGCCACCAGCAGTGAACCAGGGGGGTATGAAAAACTGTTTTTT
CDR3: CATSSEPGGYEKLFF
size: .
V: TRBV15
length: 15
J: TRBJ1-4
D: TRBD1

DNA: TGTGCCAGCAGTCAGGGACAGAGTAGAACTGAAGCTTTCTTT
CDR3: CASSQGQSRTEAFF
size: .
V: TRBV6-6
length: 14
J: TRBJ1-1
D: TRBD1

DNA: TGTGCCAGCAGTGAGGGTTTAGGGGATCTGAATTCACCCCTCCACTTT
CDR3: CASSEGLGDLNSPLHF
size: .
V: TRBV25-1
length: 16
J: TRBJ1-6
D: .

DNA: TGCGCCAGCAGCTTGGCAGATTTGAACACTGAAGCTTTCTTT
CDR3: CASSLADLNTEAFF
size: .
V: TRBV5-1
length: 14
J: TRBJ1-1
D: .